One and the same sample provided the 21 T cell receptor beta chains below, sequenced in a study of T cell repertoires in cytomegalovirus infection. Their antigen targets remain unknown. TCRdb redid the calling of the reads with MiXCR, one entry per CDR3 protein. The sample includes approximately 470,000 distinct CDR3 sequences, 40% to 50% seen only once; the top ten take 43%. Sequencing used cultured PBMCs, obtained from culture after CMV antigen stimulation. The source is a human donor in good health (CMV status not recorded). Some clones in this sample may be carry-over from other donors' samples.

This clonotype was counted a few times. The rearrangement links TRBV10-3 to TRBJ1-5; TRBD1 is a possible D gene (5 bases). V gave up 6 bases and J gave up 6 bases, with 12 bases separating them. Germline-derived CDR1 and CDR2 are ENHRY and SYGVKD. The CDR3 is 13 amino acids. Written as DNA, the CDR3 is TGTGCCATCAGCGGAGGGGATAGTCAGCCCCAGCATTTT. This sequence encodes CAISGGDSQPQHF.

The chain is built from TRBV7-6 and TRBJ1-2; 7 bases line up with TRBD1. The ends lost 5 bases at V and 4 bases at J; junction bases unmatched: 13. Per germline, CDR1 SGHVS and CDR2 FNYEAQ. This CDR3 comprises 16 residues. CDR3 sequence: CASSPAGTVKIYGYTF. The CDR3 DNA follows: TGTGCCAGCAGCCCGGCAGGGACAGTTAAAATCTATGGCTACACCTTC.

The rearrangement links TRBV2 to TRBJ2-7, with 7 bases fitting TRBD1. CDR3 length: 15 residues. J lost 6 bases, V lost 8 bases, and 16 bases had no gene match. CDR1 and CDR2 (germline): SNHLY, FYNNEI. CDR3 in amino acids: CASSHGDSYTSEQYF. The DNA of the CDR3 is TGTGCCAGCTCACATGGGGACAGCTATACCTCCGAGCAGTACTTC.

This clonotype was found a few times. The chain is built from TRBV12-3 or TRBV12-4 and TRBJ2-5; possibly TRBD1 or TRBD2 for D (5 bases each). The length of the CDR3 is 14 residues. The V end lost 8 bases, the J end lost 4 bases, and 17 bases lay between the germline ends. The CDR3 loop is CASLLRGVGETQYF. DNA of the CDR3: TGTGCCAGCCTCCTCAGAGGGGTCGGAGAGACCCAGTACTTC.

The rearrangement links TRBV11-2 to TRBJ2-3; TRBD2 aligns across 10 bases. Germline V lookup: CDR1 SGHAT, CDR2 FQNNGV. There are 17 residues in the CDR3. V was clipped by 5 bases and J by 2 bases; unmatched bases: 10. Here the CDR3 DNA reads TGTGCCAGCAGCCCATTAGCGGGAGGAGCCTCCACAGATACGCAGTATTTT. This sequence encodes CASSPLAGGASTDTQYF.

J is TRBJ2-7 and V is TRBV20-1; D may match TRBD1 or TRBD2 (5 bases each). V gave up 3 bases and J gave up 2 bases, with 14 bases separating them. This CDR3 has 14 amino acids. Germline V gene data show CDR1 as DFQATT and CDR2 as SNEGSKA (reference sequence). The CDR3 sequence: CSASGDGRTYEQYF. The DNA for the CDR3 is TGCAGTGCTAGTGGGGACGGAAGAACCTACGAGCAGTACTTC.

This rearrangement joins TRBV2 to TRBJ2-7, with D possibly TRBD1 on 6 matching bases. Per germline, CDR1 SNHLY and CDR2 FYNNEI. CDR3 length: 13 amino acids. Trimming shortened V by 9 bases and J by 4 bases, and 16 bases separated the two germline ends. Here the CDR3 reads CASLDSSTYEQYF. The CDR3 DNA sequence: TGTGCCAGTCTGGACAGTTCGACTTACGAGCAGTACTTC.

The chain has TRBV19 and TRBJ1-5; possibly TRBD1 for D (6 bases). V lost 7 bases and J 0 bases, leaving 13 bases between the germline ends. Looked up from germline, CDR1 is LNHDA and CDR2 is SQIVND (reference sequence). This CDR3 is built from 15 residues. CDR3 protein: CASTLTGYSNQPQHF. In nucleotides, the CDR3 is TGTGCCAGTACTCTGACAGGCTATAGCAATCAGCCCCAGCATTTT.

The CDR3 here is CASSPLLEGIGFFSEAFF. CDR3 DNA sequence: TGTGCCAGCAGCCCGCTACTTGAGGGGATAGGGTTTTTTTCTGAAGCTTTCTTT. The rearrangement uses TRBV7-8 and TRBJ1-1, with D perhaps matching TRBD1 (5 bases). Trimming stripped 5 bases from V and 6 bases from J, with 28 bases between. CDR1 is SGHVS, CDR2 FQNEAQ, per germline. CDR3 size: 18 residues.

This clonotype came up many times. This chain connects TRBV7-2 to TRBJ2-3, with 7 bases lining up with TRBD2. J was trimmed by 2 bases and V by 5 bases; bases with no gene match: 10. In germline, CDR1 is SGHTA, CDR2 FQGNSA. The CDR3 contains 16 residues. CDR3 in DNA: TGTGCCAGCAGCCCGCGGGACTACGGGAACACAGATACGCAGTATTTT. Its translation: CASSPRDYGNTDTQYF.

This chain links TRBV6-2 or TRBV6-3 with TRBJ2-1; weak D call: TRBD2 (6 bases). The V gene lost 4 bases and the J gene lost 5 bases, with 9 bases spanning the gap. The CDR3 has 13 amino acids. The germline CDR1 and CDR2 sequences are MNHEY and SVGEGT. The CDR3 spells CASSFREDNEQFF. In DNA, the CDR3 is TGTGCCAGCAGTTTCAGGGAGGACAATGAGCAGTTCTTC.

V is TRBV7-2 and J is TRBJ2-1; TRBD2 matches at 10 bases. Germline V lookup: CDR1 SGHTA, CDR2 FQGNSA. The junction had 10 bases not matched to a gene; V was cut back by 6 bases and J by 5 bases. This CDR3 region has 16 residues. CDR3 sequence: CASRTRGTSAHNEQFF. The CDR3 DNA sequence: TGTGCCAGCAGAACCAGGGGGACTAGCGCGCACAATGAGCAGTTCTTC.

The chain employs TRBV27 and TRBJ2-1; 8 nucleotides agree with TRBD1. CDR1 is MNHEY, CDR2 SMNVEV, per germline (reference sequence). The CDR3 loop spans 15 amino acids. The V gene end was trimmed by 6 bases and the J gene end by 8 bases; junction bases not matched to a gene: 12. Here the CDR3 reads CASSENRQGRHEQFF. The CDR3 DNA reads as TGTGCCAGCAGCGAAAATCGACAGGGGAGACATGAGCAGTTCTTC.

The J gene is TRBJ2-7, the V gene TRBV7-2; 8 bases align to TRBD2. The length of the CDR3 is 15 residues. CDR1 is SGHTA, CDR2 FQGNSA, per germline. Trimming at V came to 5 bases and at J to 2 bases, leaving 8 bases not matched to a gene. Here the CDR3 reads CASSNPVTSAYEQYF. CDR3 coding DNA: TGTGCCAGCAGCAATCCGGTGACTAGCGCCTACGAGCAGTACTTC.

This clonotype was seen a few times. A junction end diverges from the germline sequence, so it may reflect a read error. The chain recombines TRBV7-6 with TRBJ2-7, with D uncertain. Germline CDR1 reads SGHVS; CDR2 reads FNYEAQ. The CDR3 length is 13 residues. The CDR3 loop is CASSPPEPYGQYF. The CDR3 DNA reads TGTGCCAGCAGCCCGCCCGAGCCTTACGGGCAGTACTTC.

This clonotype has at least ten counts. V gene TRBV7-2 combines with J gene TRBJ2-3; D may correspond to TRBD1 or TRBD2 (6 bases each). The V end lost 1 base, the J end lost 0 bases, and 14 bases lay between the germline ends. Germline assignment: CDR1 SGHTA and CDR2 FQGNSA. The CDR3 has 17 amino acids. CDR3 sequence (DNA): TGTGCCAGCAGCTTAGTTCATGGGGGGCCGAGCACAGATACGCAGTATTTT. Translated: CASSLVHGGPSTDTQYF.

The V and J genes are TRBV7-6 and TRBJ1-5; 7 bases agree with TRBD1. This CDR3 region has 15 residues. Germline CDR1 reads SGHVS; CDR2 reads FNYEAQ. The V and J ends lost 2 bases and 5 bases, in that order; junction bases with no gene match: 6. The CDR3 sequence is CASSLLGTADQPQHF. CDR3 coding DNA: TGTGCCAGCAGCTTACTGGGGACAGCTGATCAGCCCCAGCATTTT.

The rearrangement joins TRBV6-1 to TRBJ2-5; maybe TRBD2 (5 bases). V was shortened by 6 bases and J by 5 bases, with 16 bases between the two germline ends. Germline lookup yields CDR1 MNHNS and CDR2 SASEGT. The CDR3 is 14 amino acids. CDR3 loop: CASRGERWRETQYF. The CDR3 coding sequence is TGTGCCAGCAGGGGTGAGCGTTGGAGGGAGACCCAGTACTTC.

The rearrangement joins TRBV7-9 to TRBJ2-4; 9 bases match TRBD1. The V gene's germline CDR1 is SEHNR and CDR2 FQNEAQ (reference sequence). Trimming took 5 bases from V and 6 from J; bases not matched to a gene: 11. CDR3 length equals 16 residues. Written as DNA, the CDR3 is TGTGCCAGCAGCCATAAGACAGGGGGGTTAGGAAACATTCAGTACTTC. This translates into CASSHKTGGLGNIQYF. The full variable domain, in which reference TRBV7-9 and TRBJ2-4 provide the parts outside the CDR3, is DTGVSQNPRHKITKRGQNVTFRCDPISEHNRLYWYRQTLGQGPEFLTYFQNEAQLEKSRLLSDRFSAERPKGSFSTLEIQRTEQGDSAMYLCASSHKTGGLGNIQYFGAGTRLSVL.

V gene TRBV28 combines with J gene TRBJ1-2; D remains ambiguous. V gave up 6 bases and J gave up 6 bases, with 8 bases separating them. The germline gives CDR1 MDHEN, CDR2 SYDVKM. The length of the CDR3 is 11 residues. As DNA, the CDR3 is TGTGCCAGCAGGTCACGGGATGGCTACACCTTC. Its protein is CASRSRDGYTF.

This clonotype was seen a few times. V is TRBV7-6 and J is TRBJ1-2; D may be TRBD1 (5 bases). The CDR3 runs 15 residues. Trimming stripped 4 bases from V and 3 bases from J, with 15 bases between. The germline V gene encodes CDR1 SGHVS and CDR2 FNYEAQ. The CDR3 DNA is TGTGCCAGCAGCTCAAACATTGGCAGGGACTATGGCTACACCTTC. It codes for CASSSNIGRDYGYTF.